A selection of T cell receptor beta chains follows, all from one sample in a study of T cells in Graves' hyperthyroidism and ophthalmopathy. TCRdb itself ran the multiplex PCR reads through MiXCR, one entry per CDR3 protein. The table has about 350,000 distinct CDR3 sequences, over 15% seen once. Sample: blood. These TCRs come from a woman between 35 and 50 years old with Graves' ophthalmopathy. Each CDR3 is given with its conserved first and last residue. The D gene is left open where the match is weak. Expanded clones are given a class, and other clones once, few, many or no size at all.

d_call: TRBD2
j_call: TRBJ2-7
clone_size: many
v_call: TRBV12-3/TRBV12-4
cdr3_nt: TGTGCCAGCAGCTTAGGTACTAGCGGATACGAGCAGTACTTC
cdr3_aa: CASSLGTSGYEQYF

d_call: .
j_call: TRBJ2-7
clone_size: many
v_call: TRBV6-1
cdr3_nt: TGTGCCAGCAGTGAATCCCCGCGGTTAGCGGCAAGCTCCTACGAGCAGTACTTC
cdr3_aa: CASSESPRLAASSYEQYF

d_call: TRBD1
j_call: TRBJ2-7
clone_size: many
v_call: TRBV6-1
cdr3_nt: TGTGCCAGCAGTGACACAGGGGGCGGACGACGGGAGCAGTACTTC
cdr3_aa: CASSDTGGGRREQYF

d_call: TRBD2
j_call: TRBJ2-7
clone_size: many
v_call: TRBV6-5
cdr3_nt: TGTGCCAGCAGAGGACTAGGTGTCTACGAGCAGTACTTC
cdr3_aa: CASRGLGVYEQYF

d_call: .
j_call: TRBJ1-3
clone_size: many
v_call: TRBV5-6
cdr3_nt: TGTGCCAGCAGCCTAGGGGCGCTGCTGATCTCTGGAAACACCATATATTTT
cdr3_aa: CASSLGALLISGNTIYF

d_call: TRBD1
j_call: TRBJ1-1
clone_size: few
v_call: TRBV4-1
cdr3_nt: TGCGCCAGCAGCCAAGAGACAGGGGGCCTTGAAGCTTTCTTT
cdr3_aa: CASSQETGGLEAFF

d_call: .
j_call: TRBJ1-1
clone_size: .
v_call: TRBV11-1
cdr3_nt: TGTGCCAGCAGCTTAGTTGCAGGGAGGGGGAACACTGAAGCTTTCTTT
cdr3_aa: CASSLVAGRGNTEAFF

d_call: .
j_call: TRBJ1-1
clone_size: many
v_call: TRBV28
cdr3_nt: TGTGCCAGCAGCCTATGGGGACAGAACACTGAAGCTTTCTTT
cdr3_aa: CASSLWGQNTEAFF

d_call: .
j_call: TRBJ1-1
clone_size: many
v_call: TRBV20-1
cdr3_nt: TGCAGTGCTAGAAAGACAGTGAACACTGAAGCTTTCTTT
cdr3_aa: CSARKTVNTEAFF

d_call: TRBD2
j_call: TRBJ2-7
clone_size: .
v_call: TRBV7-2
cdr3_nt: TGTGCCAGCAGCATAGCGGGGGAGCAGTACTTC
cdr3_aa: CASSIAGEQYF

d_call: .
j_call: TRBJ1-1
clone_size: .
v_call: TRBV14
cdr3_nt: TGTGCCAGCAGCCGGCCCAGTTTTAACACTGAAGCTTTCTTT
cdr3_aa: CASSRPSFNTEAFF

d_call: .
j_call: TRBJ2-7
clone_size: many
v_call: TRBV10-3
cdr3_nt: TGTGCCATCAGGGGAGCGACCGAGCAGTACTTC
cdr3_aa: CAIRGATEQYF

d_call: TRBD1
j_call: TRBJ2-7
clone_size: many
v_call: TRBV6-5
cdr3_nt: TGTGCCAGCAGTTACTCGAAAGGACAGGGGTTCTCCTACGAGCAGTACTTC
cdr3_aa: CASSYSKGQGFSYEQYF

d_call: .
j_call: TRBJ2-5
clone_size: many
v_call: TRBV29-1
cdr3_nt: TGCAGCGTTGAACTAGCAAATCGAGAGACCCAGTACTTC
cdr3_aa: CSVELANRETQYF

d_call: .
j_call: TRBJ2-7
clone_size: .
v_call: TRBV6-1
cdr3_nt: TGTGCCAGCAGCAATGCAGACACGGAGCCCCTCTACGAGCAGTGCTTC
cdr3_aa: CASSNADTEPLYEQCF

d_call: .
j_call: TRBJ2-7
clone_size: .
v_call: TRBV7-8
cdr3_nt: TGTGCCAGCAGCCCAGGCCCCGCCGAAGCGAAATACCACGAGCAGTACTTC
cdr3_aa: CASSPGPAEAKYHEQYF

d_call: TRBD2
j_call: TRBJ2-2
clone_size: many
v_call: TRBV20-1
cdr3_nt: TGCAGTGCTAGACGGGGGGTGAGAGCCGGGGAGCTGTTTTTT
cdr3_aa: CSARRGVRAGELFF

d_call: .
j_call: TRBJ1-2
clone_size: many
v_call: TRBV25-1
cdr3_nt: TGTGCCAGCAGTACGAGTTCGGGTGCAGGACACTATGGCTACACCTTC
cdr3_aa: CASSTSSGAGHYGYTF

d_call: TRBD1
j_call: TRBJ2-7
clone_size: many
v_call: TRBV13
cdr3_nt: TGTGCCAGCAGCTTCGGCGGGTGGACAGGGCCCCCAGAGCAGTACTTC
cdr3_aa: CASSFGGWTGPPEQYF

d_call: TRBD2
j_call: TRBJ2-5
clone_size: many
v_call: TRBV18
cdr3_nt: TGTGCCAGCTCACCGACTAGCGGGTGGATGGAGACCCAGTACTTC
cdr3_aa: CASSPTSGWMETQYF

d_call: .
j_call: TRBJ2-5
clone_size: many
v_call: TRBV6-5
cdr3_nt: TGTGCCAGCAGTTACGTCAGAGGGACGGAGACCCAGTACTTC
cdr3_aa: CASSYVRGTETQYF

d_call: .
j_call: TRBJ1-1
clone_size: few
v_call: TRBV4-3
cdr3_nt: TGCGCCAGCAGCCAAGATACTTGGTTGAGCAGGGGCACTGAAGCTTTCTTT
cdr3_aa: CASSQDTWLSRGTEAFF

d_call: .
j_call: TRBJ1-3
clone_size: many
v_call: TRBV19
cdr3_nt: TGTGCCAGTAGTATTAGAGAAAGAGCTTCTGGAAACACCATATATTTT
cdr3_aa: CASSIRERASGNTIYF

d_call: .
j_call: TRBJ2-6
clone_size: many
v_call: TRBV6-5
cdr3_nt: TGTGCCAGCAGTTTAGGACGGCCCTCTGGGGCCAACGTCCTGACTTTC
cdr3_aa: CASSLGRPSGANVLTF

d_call: .
j_call: TRBJ2-5
clone_size: many
v_call: TRBV7-9
cdr3_nt: TGTGCCAGCAGCTTAGAATTTGGAGAGACCCAGTACTTC
cdr3_aa: CASSLEFGETQYF

d_call: .
j_call: TRBJ2-5
clone_size: many
v_call: TRBV13
cdr3_nt: TGTGCCAGCAGCTTCGGGGAGACAGAGACCCAGTACTTC
cdr3_aa: CASSFGETETQYF

d_call: .
j_call: TRBJ2-5
clone_size: few
v_call: TRBV7-9
cdr3_nt: TGTGCCAGCAGCTTAGTGGGGGGAAAAGAGACCCAGTACTTC
cdr3_aa: CASSLVGGKETQYF

d_call: TRBD1
j_call: TRBJ2-7
clone_size: few
v_call: TRBV30
cdr3_nt: TGTGCCTGGAACCCCCGAGGGGGCCGGTTGAGGGAGCAGTACTTC
cdr3_aa: CAWNPRGGRLREQYF

d_call: .
j_call: TRBJ1-2
clone_size: many
v_call: TRBV28
cdr3_nt: TGTGCCAGCAGTTTAGTGGCAGGTTATGGCTACACCTTC
cdr3_aa: CASSLVAGYGYTF

d_call: TRBD2
j_call: TRBJ2-7
clone_size: many
v_call: TRBV20-1
cdr3_nt: TGCAGTGCGCGACTAGCGGCCTCCTACGAGCAGTACTTC
cdr3_aa: CSARLAASYEQYF

d_call: .
j_call: TRBJ2-7
clone_size: many
v_call: TRBV6-1
cdr3_nt: TGTGCCAGCAGTGAAGGGACCGGTTGGAACGAGCAGTACTTC
cdr3_aa: CASSEGTGWNEQYF

d_call: TRBD1
j_call: TRBJ2-2
clone_size: many
v_call: TRBV27
cdr3_nt: TGTGCCAGCAGTAGGACAGGGGGTTGGGAGCTGTTTTTT
cdr3_aa: CASSRTGGWELFF